The 30 T cell receptor beta chains below were found in one sample sequenced in a study of OX40 agonist ivuxolimab in advanced cancers. Repertoires were generated with immunoSEQ multiplex PCR, while TCRdb's copy carries only in-frame clones and drops some. The sample shows approximately 35,000 clones, roughly nine tenths of them seen only once. The specimen was CD4+ or CD8+ T cells sorted from blood, collected in a trial of the OX40 agonist ivuxolimab. The receptors originated from an adult with an advanced solid tumor such as melanoma, head and neck, liver or kidney cancer.

The rearrangement links TRBV7-8 to TRBJ1-1; D remains unclear. With 1 base removed from V and 0 bases from J, the gap between germline ends came to 6 bases. Per germline, CDR1 SGHVS and CDR2 FQNEAQ. The CDR3 covers 14 residues. The CDR3 reads CASSLERMNTEAFF. For the CDR3, the DNA is TGTGCCAGCAGCTTAGAACGGATGAACACTGAAGCTTTCTTT.

This chain uses TRBV6-1 with TRBJ2-1; D is unclear. V was cut by 5 bases and J by 1 base, with 9 bases left in between. Germline-derived CDR1 and CDR2 are MNHNS and SASEGT. This CDR3 has 14 residues. CDR3 coding DNA: TGTGCCAGCAGTAGAGAAGGGTCCTACAATGAGCAGTTCTTC. Translated: CASSREGSYNEQFF.

The J gene is TRBJ2-1, the V gene TRBV27; a possible D gene is TRBD2 (5 bases). CDR3 length: 11 amino acids. The germline V gene encodes CDR1 MNHEY and CDR2 SMNVEV (reference sequence). V lost 5 bases, J lost 7 bases, and 6 bases lay in between. CDR3 coding DNA: TGTGCCAGCAGTCGAGGGAATGAGCAGTTCTTC. It codes for CASSRGNEQFF.

The chain is built from TRBV10-3 and TRBJ2-1, with 10 nucleotides matching TRBD2. The germline gives CDR1 ENHRY, CDR2 SYGVKD. J gave up 7 bases and V 10 bases, and 13 bases lay outside the gene matches. CDR3 size: 15 residues. The CDR3 spells CATEGAGTSANEQFF. CDR3 coding DNA: TGTGCCACTGAGGGGGCCGGGACTAGCGCTAATGAGCAGTTCTTC.

The chain is built from TRBV27 and TRBJ2-3, with 8 bases lining up with TRBD2. Unmatched junction bases numbered 2, after V lost 3 bases and J lost 0 bases. CDR3 length equals 15 residues. Germline assignment: CDR1 MNHEY and CDR2 SMNVEV (reference sequence). CDR3 DNA sequence: TGTGCCAGCAGTTTTGGCGGGAGGAGCACAGATACGCAGTATTTT. Its protein product is CASSFGGRSTDTQYF.

The genes are TRBV7-9 and TRBJ2-7; D is undetermined. The CDR3 consists of 14 residues. Per germline, CDR1 SEHNR and CDR2 FQNEAQ (reference sequence). V was pared by 5 bases and J by 0 bases, with 11 bases between. This chain's CDR3 is CASSPDTNSYEQYF. In DNA, the CDR3 is TGTGCCAGCAGCCCCGACACAAACTCCTACGAGCAGTACTTC.

This clone has just one count. This chain connects TRBV30 to TRBJ2-7, with D maybe TRBD1 (5 bases). CDR1 is GTSNPN, CDR2 SVGIG, per germline (reference sequence). The CDR3 runs 15 residues. V was clipped by 4 bases and J by 0 bases, with 16 bases between them. CDR3 region: CAWTPPRESSYEQYF. CDR3 coding DNA: TGTGCCTGGACCCCCCCCAGGGAAAGCTCCTACGAGCAGTACTTC.

The chain is built from TRBV27 and TRBJ1-1; D remains ambiguous. The CDR3 covers 11 residues. V lost 5 bases and J lost 2, with 3 bases in between. Germline CDR1 reads MNHEY; CDR2 reads SMNVEV (reference sequence). The CDR3 nucleotides read TGTGCCAGCAGTAGCAACACTGAAGCTTTCTTT. Amino acid sequence: CASSSNTEAFF.

The V gene is TRBV28, the J gene TRBJ1-3; 7 bases fit TRBD1. The CDR3 is 20 amino acids. J was trimmed by 0 bases and V by 4 bases; bases with no gene match: 18. Germline lookup yields CDR1 MDHEN and CDR2 SYDVKM. The CDR3 region is CASSSPDRAITQHSGNTIYF. As DNA, the CDR3 is TGTGCCAGCAGTTCACCCGACAGGGCGATAACCCAACACTCTGGAAACACCATATATTTT.

The chain joins TRBV7-9 to TRBJ2-7; 7 positions match TRBD2. Looked up from germline, CDR1 is SEHNR and CDR2 is FQNEAQ (reference sequence). The CDR3 covers 15 residues. Trimming cost V 1 base and J 0 bases; bases outside gene matches: 3. Here the CDR3 reads CASSLGLASSYEQYF. The CDR3 DNA reads as TGTGCCAGCAGCTTAGGACTAGCCAGCTCCTACGAGCAGTACTTC.

This clone was seen only once. V is TRBV4-1 and J is TRBJ1-3; unclear D gene. The CDR3 spans 13 residues. V gave up 3 bases and J gave up 4 bases, with 7 bases separating them. Looked up from germline, CDR1 is MGHRA and CDR2 is YSYEKL. For the CDR3, the DNA is TGCGCCAGCAGCCATCAGAACGGAAACACCATATATTTT. It specifies CASSHQNGNTIYF.

This chain uses TRBV5-4 with TRBJ2-7; D perhaps matches TRBD2 (6 bases). The germline V gene has CDR1 SGHNT and CDR2 YYREEE (reference sequence). Trimming removed 1 base at V and 5 bases at J, with 16 bases between. This CDR3 has 15 residues. The CDR3 is CASSLSRGIYDEQYF. In DNA form, the CDR3 reads TGTGCCAGCAGCTTGTCACGCGGGATATATGACGAGCAGTACTTC.

This rearrangement joins TRBV19 to TRBJ1-5; D not certain. Germline assignment: CDR1 LNHDA and CDR2 SQIVND (reference sequence). This CDR3 region has 15 residues. Trimming pared 1 base from V and 6 bases from J, leaving 13 bases between. DNA for the CDR3: TGTGCCAGTAGTATAGCGGAAGGGATCTCTCAGCCCCAGCATTTT. Translated, it gives CASSIAEGISQPQHF.

This clone was seen just once. The chain carries TRBV4-1 and TRBJ2-1, with a tentative D call TRBD1 (6 bases). Germline-derived CDR1 and CDR2 are MGHRA and YSYEKL. V dropped 0 bases and J dropped 0 bases, with 12 bases sitting between them. CDR3 length: 17 amino acids. This CDR3 reads CASSQDQGHPSYNEQFF. The CDR3 DNA sequence: TGCGCCAGCAGCCAAGATCAGGGACACCCCTCCTACAATGAGCAGTTCTTC.

In its sample, this clone was seen a few times. The sample carries other DNA sequences with the same CDR3. This chain joins TRBV27 and TRBJ2-3; 10 bases map to TRBD2. CDR1 is MNHEY and CDR2 is SMNVEV in the germline V gene (reference sequence). There are 17 residues in the CDR3. V was clipped by 2 bases and J by 1 base; unmatched bases: 6. The CDR3 loop reads CASSLASGRVGTDTQYF. CDR3 nucleotides: TGTGCCAGCAGTTTAGCGAGCGGGAGGGTGGGCACAGATACGCAGTATTTT.

This chain links TRBV7-3 with TRBJ2-1; 8 nucleotides match TRBD2. Germline CDR1 is SGHTA and CDR2 is FQGTGA. V was pared by 4 bases and J by 6 bases, with 2 bases of the junction left unmatched. This CDR3 is 13 amino acids long. DNA for the CDR3: TGTGCCAGCAGCTCCGGGACTAGCAATGAGCAGTTCTTC. This codes for CASSSGTSNEQFF.

The rearrangement joins TRBV27 to TRBJ2-3; tentative D call: TRBD1 (8 bases). V shed 5 bases and J shed 0 bases, with 15 bases lying between them. CDR1 MNHEY and CDR2 SMNVEV come from the germline V gene (reference sequence). This CDR3 comprises 16 residues. CDR3 residues: CASSITGGGSTDTQYF. DNA for the CDR3: TGTGCCAGCAGTATAACAGGGGGGGGTAGCACAGATACGCAGTATTTT.

V is TRBV4-1 and J is TRBJ2-1, with unresolved D. CDR1 and CDR2 from the germline V gene are MGHRA and YSYEKL. Trimming stripped 1 base from V and 0 bases from J, with 16 bases between. The CDR3 totals 18 residues. The CDR3 here is CASSQVVASSGSYNEQFF. CDR3 nucleotides: TGCGCCAGCAGCCAAGTAGTTGCCTCGTCGGGCTCCTACAATGAGCAGTTCTTC.

This chain links TRBV27 with TRBJ1-1; a weak D match, TRBD1 (6 bases). V was shortened by 4 bases and J by 11 bases, with 14 bases between the two germline ends. The germline CDR1 and CDR2 sequences are MNHEY and SMNVEV (reference sequence). This CDR3 is 12 amino acids long. The CDR3 loop reads CASSSSRTVAFF. In DNA, the CDR3 is TGTGCCAGCAGTTCCTCCAGGACAGTTGCTTTCTTT.

The rearrangement links TRBV4-1 to TRBJ2-1; D ambiguous. CDR3 length: 14 amino acids. V lost 0 bases to trimming and J lost 8 bases, with 11 bases between them. Germline V CDR1 and CDR2: MGHRA, YSYEKL. The CDR3 protein is CASSQEGSLDEQFF. The DNA of the CDR3 is TGCGCCAGCAGCCAAGAGGGTTCCTTGGATGAGCAGTTCTTC.

This clone was seen only once. This chain links TRBV2 with TRBJ2-7; possibly TRBD1 for D (6 bases). V was shortened by 11 bases and J by 5 bases, with 13 bases between the two germline ends. This CDR3 has 11 amino acids. Germline CDR1 SNHLY, CDR2 FYNNEI. This CDR3 reads CAFSAGDEQYF. The CDR3 DNA follows: TGTGCCTTCTCGGCAGGGGACGAGCAGTACTTC.

This chain joins TRBV5-6 and TRBJ2-1; D tentatively fits TRBD1 or TRBD2 (5 bases each). Germline-derived CDR1 and CDR2 are SGHDT and YYEEEE. The germline V and J ends were trimmed by 0 bases and 8 bases, with 6 bases remaining between them. There are 12 residues in the CDR3. In nucleotides, the CDR3 is TGTGCCAGCAGCTTGGGAGGGGATGAGCAGTTCTTC. This sequence encodes CASSLGGDEQFF.

In nucleotides, the CDR3 is TGTGCCAGCAGTGAATTCCGACTAGCGGGAGGCCACGAGCAGTACTTC. Amino acid sequence: CASSEFRLAGGHEQYF. The rearrangement links TRBV6-1 to TRBJ2-7, with 13 bases that match TRBD2. The CDR3 is 16 amino acids. Germline loops: CDR1 MNHNS, CDR2 SASEGT. With V trimmed by 2 bases and J by 5 bases, 6 bases remained unmatched.

The chain uses TRBV5-1 and TRBJ2-3; no clear D gene. Germline-derived CDR1 and CDR2 are SGHRS and YFSETQ. This CDR3 region has 15 residues. V lost 0 bases to trimming and J lost 0 bases, with 8 bases between them. CDR3 sequence reads: CASSLATTSTDTQYF. Written as DNA, the CDR3 is TGCGCCAGCAGCTTGGCAACCACTAGCACAGATACGCAGTATTTT.

The gene calls are TRBV7-9 and TRBJ2-7, with D possibly called TRBD1 or TRBD2 (5 bases each). V dropped 5 bases and J dropped 2 bases, with 16 bases sitting between them. The CDR3 is 15 amino acids. Germline CDR1 is SEHNR and CDR2 is FQNEAQ (reference sequence). CDR3 DNA sequence: TGTGCCAGCAGCCCTCAGAACGGGGCGCCCTACGAGCAGTACTTC. Translation: CASSPQNGAPYEQYF.

The chain joins TRBV11-1 to TRBJ1-1; 7 nucleotides line up with TRBD1. Per germline, CDR1 SGHAT and CDR2 FQDESV (reference sequence). The CDR3 totals 14 residues. Losses at the gene ends were 6 bases for V and 0 bases for J; bases not matched to a gene: 4. CDR3 loop: CASRRGQLNTEAFF. CDR3 sequence (DNA): TGTGCCAGCAGACGGGGACAGTTGAACACTGAAGCTTTCTTT.

V is TRBV5-4 and J is TRBJ1-3; unclear D gene. Germline CDR1 SGHNT, CDR2 YYREEE (reference sequence). The CDR3 has 13 residues. Trimming removed 2 bases at V and 0 bases at J, with 3 bases between. The CDR3 spells CASSFRSGNTIYF. The CDR3 DNA sequence: TGTGCCAGCAGCTTCCGCTCTGGAAACACCATATATTTT.

V and J are TRBV7-9 and TRBJ1-2; D gene uncertain. Germline loops: CDR1 SEHNR, CDR2 FQNEAQ (reference sequence). Trimming cost V 2 bases and J 4 bases, with 8 bases left between them. CDR3 length: 13 residues. CDR3 nucleotides: TGTGCCAGCAGCTTATCCGAGGGCTATGGCTACACCTTC. Translation: CASSLSEGYGYTF.

CDR3 region: CASSRTSGSTDTQYF. The CDR3 nucleotides are TGTGCCAGCAGCCGGACTAGCGGGAGCACAGATACGCAGTATTTT. The rearrangement links TRBV7-6 to TRBJ2-3; 11 nucleotides align to TRBD2. CDR1 and CDR2 (germline): SGHVS, FNYEAQ. The CDR3 length is 15 residues. V lost 5 bases to trimming and J lost 0 bases; unmatched junction nucleotides: 1.

The rearrangement joins TRBV14 to TRBJ2-1, with D perhaps matching TRBD2 (6 bases). The CDR3 is made up of 15 amino acids. V dropped 0 bases and J dropped 7 bases, with 13 bases sitting between them. Germline CDR1 SGHDN, CDR2 FVKESK. The CDR3 nucleotides are TGTGCCAGCAGCCAAGACTGGTTAGCGGTAAATGAGCAGTTCTTC. It is translated as CASSQDWLAVNEQFF.